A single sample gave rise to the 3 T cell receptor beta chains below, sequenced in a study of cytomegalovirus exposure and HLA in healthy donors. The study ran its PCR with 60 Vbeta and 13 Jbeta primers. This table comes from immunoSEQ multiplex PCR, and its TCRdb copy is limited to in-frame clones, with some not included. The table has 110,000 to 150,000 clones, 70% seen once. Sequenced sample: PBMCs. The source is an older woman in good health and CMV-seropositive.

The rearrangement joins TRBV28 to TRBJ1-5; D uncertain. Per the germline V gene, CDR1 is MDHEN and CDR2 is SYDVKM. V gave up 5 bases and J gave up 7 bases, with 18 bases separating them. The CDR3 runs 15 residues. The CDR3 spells CASSPSAGMVQPQHF. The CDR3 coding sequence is TGTGCCAGCAGTCCCTCAGCCGGGATGGTCCAGCCCCAGCATTTT.

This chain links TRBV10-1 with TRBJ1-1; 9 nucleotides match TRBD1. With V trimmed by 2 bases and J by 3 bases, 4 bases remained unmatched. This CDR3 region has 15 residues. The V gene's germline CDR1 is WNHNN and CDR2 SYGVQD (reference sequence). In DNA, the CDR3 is TGCGCCAGCAGTGAGGAGGGACAGGGCGACACTGAAGCTTTCTTT. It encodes CASSEEGQGDTEAFF.

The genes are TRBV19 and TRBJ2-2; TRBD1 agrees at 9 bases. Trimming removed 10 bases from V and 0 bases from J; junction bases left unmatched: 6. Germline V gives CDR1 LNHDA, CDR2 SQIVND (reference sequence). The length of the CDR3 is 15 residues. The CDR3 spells CATLTGGPNTGELFF. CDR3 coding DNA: TGTGCCACATTGACAGGGGGGCCGAACACCGGGGAGCTGTTTTTT.